This T cell receptor beta chain derives from a study of blood T cell repertoires in COVID-19. Background on the study: COVID-19 samples from acute and convalescent phases originated in the United States, Italy and Spain. In each case, the material was cDNA or gDNA derived from T cells, B-cell-depleted T cells, or PBMCs.

Original data processing: Reference gene primer amplification gave nucleated cell count estimates. Sequencing was performed with immunoSEQ multiplex PCR; in TCRdb, only in-frame clones are kept and a portion is missing. Clone size and V and J calls were adopted from that table, with D and trimming inferred from the DNA. The sample yields tens of thousands of clones, 91% seen once. The sample was peripheral blood. The receptor's source is a human donor in a cohort sampled during active COVID-19.

The chain's CDR3 is CASSPGTGGANYGYTF. In DNA, the CDR3 is TGTGCCAGCAGCCCCGGGACAGGGGGCGCTAACTATGGCTACACCTTC. The V and J genes are TRBV7-9 and TRBJ1-2; 12 nucleotides line up with TRBD1. CDR1 and CDR2 (germline): SEHNR, FQNEAQ (reference sequence). V gave up 5 bases and J gave up 0 bases; unmatched junction bases: 4. The CDR3 loop spans 16 amino acids. Full variable domain (outside the CDR3, taken from reference TRBV7-9 and TRBJ1-2): DTGVSQNPRHKITKRGQNVTFRCDPISEHNRLYWYRQTLGQGPEFLTYFQNEAQLEKSRLLSDRFSAERPKGSFSTLEIQRTEQGDSAMYLCASSPGTGGANYGYTFGSGTRLTVV.